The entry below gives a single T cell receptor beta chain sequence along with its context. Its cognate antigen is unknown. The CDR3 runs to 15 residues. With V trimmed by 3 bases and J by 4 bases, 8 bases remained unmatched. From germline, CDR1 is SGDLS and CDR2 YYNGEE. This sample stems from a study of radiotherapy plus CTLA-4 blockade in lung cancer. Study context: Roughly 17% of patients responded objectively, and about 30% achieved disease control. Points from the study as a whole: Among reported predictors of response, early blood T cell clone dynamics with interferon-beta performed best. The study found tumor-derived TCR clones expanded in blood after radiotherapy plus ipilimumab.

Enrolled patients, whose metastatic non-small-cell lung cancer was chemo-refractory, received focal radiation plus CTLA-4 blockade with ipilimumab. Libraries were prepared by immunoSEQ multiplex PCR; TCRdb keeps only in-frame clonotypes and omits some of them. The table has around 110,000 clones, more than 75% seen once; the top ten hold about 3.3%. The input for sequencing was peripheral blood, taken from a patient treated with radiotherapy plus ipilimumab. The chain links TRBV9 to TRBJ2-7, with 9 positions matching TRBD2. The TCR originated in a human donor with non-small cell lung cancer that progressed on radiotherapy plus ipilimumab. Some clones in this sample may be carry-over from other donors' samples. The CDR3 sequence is CASSAQERGVYEQYF. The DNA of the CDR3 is TGTGCCAGCAGCGCCCAAGAGCGGGGGGTTTACGAGCAGTACTTC.